This T cell receptor beta chain was recorded in a study of blood T cell repertoires in COVID-19. In the study overall: Sites in the United States, Italy and Spain provided acute and convalescent COVID-19 samples. Nucleic acid was either cDNA or gDNA, and it came from T cells, B-cell-depleted T cells, or PBMCs.

Germline V gene lookup returns CDR1 MNHEY and CDR2 SMNVEV (reference sequence). The CDR3 spans 13 residues. The V and J ends lost 3 bases and 9 bases, in that order; junction bases with no gene match: 5. Per the original data handling: Amplifying reference gene primers gave estimates of nucleated cell counts. Libraries were prepared by immunoSEQ multiplex PCR; TCRdb keeps only in-frame clonotypes and omits some of them. D and trimming were read from the DNA, whereas the V and J calls and clone size are those reported in that table. The data hold around 300,000 clones, with around 86% observed a single time.

The clonotype was recovered from a woman between 25 and 40 years old with active or convalescent COVID-19. This rearrangement joins TRBV27 to TRBJ2-4; 7 bases agree with TRBD1. Sequenced: peripheral blood. Written as DNA, the CDR3 is TGTGCCAGCAGTTTTCGACAGGGAACCATTCAGTACTTC. Its translation is CASSFRQGTIQYF.